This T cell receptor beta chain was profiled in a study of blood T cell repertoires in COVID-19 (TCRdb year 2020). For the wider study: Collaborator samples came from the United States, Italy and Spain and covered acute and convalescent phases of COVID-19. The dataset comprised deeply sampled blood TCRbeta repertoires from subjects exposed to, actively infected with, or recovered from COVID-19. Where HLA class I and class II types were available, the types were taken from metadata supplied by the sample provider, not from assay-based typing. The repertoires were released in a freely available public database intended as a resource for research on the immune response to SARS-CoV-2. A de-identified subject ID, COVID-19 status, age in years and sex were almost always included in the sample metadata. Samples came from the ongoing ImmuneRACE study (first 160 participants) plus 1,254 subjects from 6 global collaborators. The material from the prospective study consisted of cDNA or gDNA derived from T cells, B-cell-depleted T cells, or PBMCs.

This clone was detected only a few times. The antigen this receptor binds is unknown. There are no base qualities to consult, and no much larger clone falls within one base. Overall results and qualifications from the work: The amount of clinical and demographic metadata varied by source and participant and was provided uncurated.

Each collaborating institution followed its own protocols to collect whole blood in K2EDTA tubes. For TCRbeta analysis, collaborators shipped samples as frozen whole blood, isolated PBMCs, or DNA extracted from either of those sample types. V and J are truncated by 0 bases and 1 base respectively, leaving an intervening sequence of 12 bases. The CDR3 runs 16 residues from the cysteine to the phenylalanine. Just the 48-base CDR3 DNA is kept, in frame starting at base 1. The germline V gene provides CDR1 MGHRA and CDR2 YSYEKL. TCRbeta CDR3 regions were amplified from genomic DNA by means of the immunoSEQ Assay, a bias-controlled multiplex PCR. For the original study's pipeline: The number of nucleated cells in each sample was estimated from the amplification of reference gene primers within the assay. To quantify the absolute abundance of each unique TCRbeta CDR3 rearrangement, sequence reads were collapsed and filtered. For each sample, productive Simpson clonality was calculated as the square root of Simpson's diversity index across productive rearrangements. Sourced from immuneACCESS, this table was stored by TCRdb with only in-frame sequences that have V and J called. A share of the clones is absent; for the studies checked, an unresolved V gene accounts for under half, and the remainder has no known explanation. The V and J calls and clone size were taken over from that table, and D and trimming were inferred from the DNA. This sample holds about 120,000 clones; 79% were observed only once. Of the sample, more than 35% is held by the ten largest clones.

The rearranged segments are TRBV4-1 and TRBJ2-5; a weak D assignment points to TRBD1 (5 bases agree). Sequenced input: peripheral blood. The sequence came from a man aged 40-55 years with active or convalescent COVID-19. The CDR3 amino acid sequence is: CASSQDRQGLQETQYF. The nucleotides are TGCGCCAGCAGCCAAGATCGGCAGGGCCTCCAAGAGACCCAGTACTTC.